The 23 T cell receptor beta chains given below trace back to one sample, sequenced in a study of T cell responses to AZD1222 COVID-19 vaccine (TCRdb year 2021). This sample's time point label indicates: baseline before first vaccination. Libraries were constructed by the immunoSEQ multiplex PCR assay. TCRdb obtained this table from immuneACCESS and retained in-frame rearrangements with V and J assigned. These tables miss some clones; where compared with another copy, unresolved V genes account for less than half of the shortfall, and the remainder is unexplained. Counted in this sample were roughly 130,000 clones; about 90% of them appeared once. About 7.9% of the sample is taken by the ten largest. The material was peripheral blood, obtained on day 0 of AZD1222 vaccination. The receptors shown here come from an adult in good health.

The chain couples TRBV5-5 to TRBJ1-1; D remains unclear. The length of the CDR3 is 14 residues. Germline V gene data show CDR1 as SGHKS and CDR2 as YYEKEE (reference sequence). V shed 7 bases and J shed 8 bases, with 21 bases lying between them. The CDR3 sequence is CASLDKKGLPEAFF. The CDR3 nucleotides read TGTGCCAGCTTGGATAAAAAAGGGCTCCCAGAAGCTTTCTTT.

This clone is a singleton in its sample. This chain uses TRBV5-4 with TRBJ2-1, with D perhaps being TRBD1 or TRBD2 (5 bases each). CDR3 length equals 15 residues. The germline CDR1 and CDR2 sequences are SGHNT and YYREEE (reference sequence). V was shortened by 4 bases and J by 0 bases, with 11 bases between the two germline ends. The CDR3 coding sequence is TGTGCCAGCAGCAGGGACCAAAGCTCCTACAATGAGCAGTTCTTC. This codes for CASSRDQSSYNEQFF. Full variable domain (missing parts from reference TRBV5-4 and TRBJ2-1): ETGVTQSPTHLIKTRGQQVTLRCSSQSGHNTVSWYQQALGQGPQFIFQYYREEENGRGNFPPRFSGLQFPNYSSELNVNALELDDSALYLCASSRDQSSYNEQFFGPGTRLTVL.

The CDR3 DNA reads as TGTGCCAGCAGCCATAGGAACCGACTAGCGGGAGGACCCCCTTTGTACGAGCAGTACTTC. It translates to CASSHRNRLAGGPPLYEQYF. V usage is TRBV6-2 or TRBV6-3 and J usage is TRBJ2-7; 13 bases are shared with TRBD2. The germline V gene encodes CDR1 MNHEY and CDR2 SVGEGT. V was clipped by 6 bases and J by 4 bases; unmatched bases: 21. The CDR3 has 20 residues.

This chain links TRBV12-5 with TRBJ1-2; no reliable D call. The CDR3 totals 13 residues. Germline loops: CDR1 LGHNT, CDR2 FRNRAP. Trimming took off 5 bases at V and 4 bases at J, with 11 bases between the two ends. The CDR3 sequence is CASGPRLAYGYTF. The DNA for the CDR3 is TGTGCTAGTGGTCCGCGTTTGGCCTATGGCTACACCTTC.

The chain combines TRBV27 with TRBJ1-2; 9 bases fit TRBD1. With 5 bases clipped from V and 4 bases from J, the junction kept 5 bases outside the gene matches. This CDR3 has 14 amino acids. The germline CDR1 and CDR2 sequences are MNHEY and SMNVEV (reference sequence). As DNA, the CDR3 is TGTGCCAGCAGTGAGACAGGGGGGAGCTATGGCTACACCTTC. It yields the protein CASSETGGSYGYTF.

This rearrangement joins TRBV10-2 to TRBJ1-6; D gene ambiguous. The CDR3 is 14 residues long. Germline CDR1 and CDR2: WSHSY and SAAADI. Trimming shortened V by 2 bases and J by 7 bases, and 9 bases separated the two germline ends. CDR3: CASSENGGNSPLHF. In nucleotides, the CDR3 is TGCGCCAGCAGTGAGAATGGAGGGAATTCACCCCTCCACTTT.

V is TRBV5-6 and J is TRBJ1-1; D remains unclear. The CDR3 length is 15 residues. Trimming removed 4 bases at V and 1 base at J, with 14 bases between. Germline V CDR1 and CDR2: SGHDT, YYEEEE. The CDR3 protein is CASSPTLRKNTEAFF. The CDR3 DNA reads as TGTGCCAGCAGCCCCACCCTCAGGAAGAACACTGAAGCTTTCTTT.

This clone was observed a single time. The J gene is TRBJ1-3, the V gene TRBV28; a weak D match, TRBD1 (5 bases). The CDR3 length is 15 residues. Germline CDR1 MDHEN, CDR2 SYDVKM. V was clipped by 6 bases and J by 4 bases, with 16 bases between them. CDR3: CASREPGQWGNTIYF. CDR3 sequence (DNA): TGTGCCAGCAGGGAGCCGGGGCAGTGGGGAAACACCATATATTTT.

The V gene is TRBV6-5, the J gene TRBJ1-3, with 7 positions matching TRBD1. V dropped 6 bases and J dropped 2; count of bases not matched to a gene: 7. CDR3 length equals 15 residues. Germline values: CDR1 MNHEY, CDR2 SVGAGI. Here the CDR3 DNA reads TGTGCCAGCAGAAGCGACAGGGCTACTGGAAACACCATATATTTT. Translated: CASRSDRATGNTIYF.

V is TRBV5-6 and J is TRBJ1-1, with unresolved D. This CDR3 contains 14 residues. Germline V gene data show CDR1 as SGHDT and CDR2 as YYEEEE. V lost 4 bases, J lost 0 bases, and 10 bases lay in between. CDR3 protein: CASSTTPLNTEAFF. The CDR3 DNA reads TGTGCCAGCAGCACGACCCCCTTGAACACTGAAGCTTTCTTT.

This clone was counted once. This rearrangement joins TRBV5-1 to TRBJ1-4, with D unresolved. This CDR3 is 15 amino acids long. Trimming pared 0 bases from V and 2 bases from J, leaving 8 bases between. CDR1 and CDR2 (germline): SGHRS, YFSETQ. In nucleotides, the CDR3 is TGCGCCAGCAGCTTGGTCGGGGTGACTAATGAAAAACTGTTTTTT. Amino acids: CASSLVGVTNEKLFF.

The V gene is TRBV6-5, the J gene TRBJ2-1; tentatively, D is TRBD1 or TRBD2 (7 bases each). The CDR3 sequence is 15 residues long. V was trimmed by 2 bases and J by 6 bases, leaving 14 bases between them. The germline gives CDR1 MNHEY, CDR2 SVGAGI. The CDR3: CASSYRQGGVNEQFF. The CDR3 bases are TGTGCCAGCAGTTACCGACAGGGAGGGGTCAATGAGCAGTTCTTC.

This rearrangement joins TRBV2 to TRBJ2-2, with D unresolved. Germline lookup yields CDR1 SNHLY and CDR2 FYNNEI. The CDR3 has 13 residues. Trimming pared 0 bases from V and 5 bases from J, leaving 4 bases between. CDR3 residues: CASSEARTGELFF. CDR3 DNA sequence: TGTGCCAGCAGTGAAGCTAGGACCGGGGAGCTGTTTTTT.

V usage is TRBV3-1 (or the pseudogene TRBV3-2) and J usage is TRBJ1-6, with D possibly matching TRBD1 (6 bases). Between the trimmed V and J ends, which lost 0 bases and 7 bases, there was a span of 10 bases. CDR1 is LGHDT and CDR2 is YNNKEL in the germline V gene (reference sequence). CDR3 size: 15 residues. CDR3 nucleotide sequence: TGTGCCAGCAGCCAAGATTGGACAGCCAATTCACCCCTCCACTTT. It yields the protein CASSQDWTANSPLHF.

In DNA, the CDR3 is TGTGCCAGCAGCTGGGGACAGGTTTTATCCTACGAGCAGTACTTC. Its protein is CASSWGQVLSYEQYF. The chain employs TRBV7-8 and TRBJ2-7, with TRBD1 matching over 8 bases. CDR1 SGHVS and CDR2 FQNEAQ come from the germline V gene. The V segment lost 4 bases and the J segment 1 base; nucleotides outside the gene matches: 6. The CDR3 sequence is 15 residues long.

The CDR3 nucleotides are TGCGCCAGCAGCACGGAAGGACGGTACACTGAAGCTTTCTTT. Translation: CASSTEGRYTEAFF. This sequence joins TRBV5-1 and TRBJ1-1, with no clear D. Trimming took off 4 bases at V and 3 bases at J, with 13 bases between the two ends. The CDR3 runs to 14 residues. Germline CDR1 SGHRS, CDR2 YFSETQ.

The chain employs TRBV10-3 and TRBJ2-7; possibly TRBD2 for D (6 bases). V lost 4 bases to trimming and J lost 2 bases, with 12 bases between them. CDR3 size: 14 residues. From germline, CDR1 is ENHRY and CDR2 SYGVKD. The CDR3 is CAISVGGPTYEQYF. Here the CDR3 DNA reads TGTGCCATCAGTGTGGGAGGCCCCACCTACGAGCAGTACTTC.

This clone was picked up a small number of times. The sample contains more than one DNA sequence encoding this CDR3. The chain links TRBV9 to TRBJ2-2; D is uncertain. The V and J ends lost 0 bases and 1 base respectively, with 10 bases between them. This CDR3 is built from 16 residues. The germline V gene encodes CDR1 SGDLS and CDR2 YYNGEE. CDR3 nucleotides: TGTGCCAGCAGCGTAGATTTGGTGGGGAACACCGGGGAGCTGTTTTTT. Translated, it gives CASSVDLVGNTGELFF. Using reference TRBV9 and TRBJ2-2 for the parts outside the CDR3, the full variable domain is DSGVTQTPKHLITATGQRVTLRCSPRSGDLSVYWYQQSLDQGLQFLIQYYNGEERAKGNILERFSAQQFPDLHSELNLSSLELGDSALYFCASSVDLVGNTGELFFGEGSRLTVL.

The gene calls are TRBV7-8 and TRBJ2-7; 7 bases line up with TRBD2. CDR3 length: 14 residues. The V and J ends lost 5 bases and 2 bases, in that order; junction bases with no gene match: 6. Germline V gene data show CDR1 as SGHVS and CDR2 as FQNEAQ. The CDR3 bases are TGTGCCAGCAGCCCGGCTCGGGAGGCCTACGAGCAGTACTTC. Amino acids: CASSPAREAYEQYF.

V usage is TRBV2 and J usage is TRBJ1-5; a possible D gene is TRBD1 (5 bases). The CDR3 is made up of 14 amino acids. V was cut by 4 bases and J by 1 base, with 8 bases left in between. CDR1 is SNHLY, CDR2 FYNNEI, per germline. The CDR3 is CASSVEGSNQPQHF. CDR3 in DNA: TGTGCCAGCAGTGTGGAGGGGAGCAATCAGCCCCAGCATTTT.

The V gene is TRBV28, the J gene TRBJ1-4; perhaps TRBD1 as D (5 bases). Germline V CDR1 and CDR2: MDHEN, SYDVKM. The CDR3 contains 14 residues. V was trimmed by 4 bases and J by 3 bases, leaving 9 bases between them. The CDR3 DNA follows: TGTGCCAGCAGTTCCGGGGGGGCTAATGAAAAACTGTTTTTT. This translates into CASSSGGANEKLFF.

The chain couples TRBV7-2 to TRBJ1-5, with D tentatively TRBD1 (5 bases). The V end was cut by 0 bases, the J end by 4 bases, with 16 bases between. Germline loops: CDR1 SGHTA, CDR2 FQGNSA. The CDR3 is made up of 17 amino acids. CDR3 sequence: CASSLANWGGGNQPQHF. The CDR3 DNA reads as TGTGCCAGCAGCTTAGCAAATTGGGGCGGGGGGAATCAGCCCCAGCATTTT.

The chain couples TRBV6-5 to TRBJ1-6; no definite D call. The germline V gene encodes CDR1 MNHEY and CDR2 SVGAGI. The length of the CDR3 is 14 residues. V lost 6 bases and J 9 bases, leaving 15 bases between the germline ends. The chain's CDR3 is CASRAGDSGSPLHF. DNA for the CDR3: TGTGCCAGCAGGGCTGGGGATAGCGGTTCACCCCTCCACTTT.